The T cell receptor (beta chain) described here comes from a study of prognosis after radiotherapy for stage I lung cancer. The table lists this clonotype with a count of one. The germline gene is not matched at one end of the junction; a read error may be the cause. It was by two-round multiplex PCR that TCR beta CDR3 was amplified from genomic DNA. The use of primers specific to each TRBV and TRBJ gene characterized first-round PCR. TCRdb ran MiXCR on the multiplex PCR reads and lists one entry per CDR3 protein. The data show roughly 13,000 distinct CDR3 sequences, with approximately 50% seen just once and roughly 40% held by the top ten. This CDR3 comprises 20 residues. CDR1 is MNHEY and CDR2 is SVGEGT in the germline V gene.

This specimen was PBMCs, taken before or after stereotactic body radiation therapy (not recorded which). The clonotype originates from a donor of 50 years or more with non-small cell lung cancer. The chain joins TRBV6-2 or TRBV6-3 to TRBJ2-6; tentatively, D is TRBD1 (5 bases). The chain's CDR3 is CASSYRWGCTGDSGDNVLTF. CDR3 DNA: TGTGCCAGCAGTTACCGGTGGGGCTGCACCGGAGACTCTGGGGACAACGTCCTGACTTTC.